This record looks at one TCR beta chain sequence and its context. Antigen: not known. These data belong to a study of STAT5B mutations in CD4+ large granular lymphocyte leukemia. Points from the study as a whole: Patient CD4-sorted repertoires stayed more clonal than healthy ones after leukemic-clone removal.

The table came from immunoSEQ multiplex PCR; TCRdb's copy has only in-frame clones and leaves some out. This table holds approximately 34,000 clones, about 70% found once. V was clipped by 8 bases and J by 2 bases, with 16 bases between them. Germline CDR1 and CDR2: SNHLY and FYNNEI. The CDR3 loop spans 15 amino acids. The chain has TRBV2 and TRBJ1-5; the D gene is possibly TRBD1 (5 bases). The clonotype was recovered from a human donor in good health. Sample: CD4+ T cells from blood buffy coats. CDR3 sequence (DNA): TGTGCCAGCTCGGGGGGATTAATAGGCAATCAGCCCCAGCATTTT. Amino acid sequence: CASSGGLIGNQPQHF. Complete variable domain (other parts from reference TRBV2 and TRBJ1-5): EPEVTQTPSHQVTQMGQEVILRCVPISNHLYFYWYRQILGQKVEFLVSFYNNEISEKSEIFDDQFSVERPDGSNFTLKIRSTKLEDSAMYFCASSGGLIGNQPQHFGDGTRLSIL.